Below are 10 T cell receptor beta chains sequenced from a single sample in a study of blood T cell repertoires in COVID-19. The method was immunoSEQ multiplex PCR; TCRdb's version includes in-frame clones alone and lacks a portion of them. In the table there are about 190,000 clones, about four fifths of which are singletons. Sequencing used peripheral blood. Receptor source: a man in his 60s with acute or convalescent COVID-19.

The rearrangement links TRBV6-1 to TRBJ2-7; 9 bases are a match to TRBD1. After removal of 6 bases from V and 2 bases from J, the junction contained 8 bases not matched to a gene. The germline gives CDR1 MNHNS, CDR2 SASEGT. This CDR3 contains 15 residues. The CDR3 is CASRLGQGVAYEQYF. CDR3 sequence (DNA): TGTGCCAGCAGATTGGGACAGGGTGTCGCCTACGAGCAGTACTTC.

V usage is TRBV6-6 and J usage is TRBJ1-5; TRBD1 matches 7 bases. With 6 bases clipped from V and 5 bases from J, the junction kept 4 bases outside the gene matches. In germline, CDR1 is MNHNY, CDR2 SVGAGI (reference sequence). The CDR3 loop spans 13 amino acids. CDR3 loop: CASSLGTDQPQHF. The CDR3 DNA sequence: TGTGCCAGCAGCCTCGGGACAGATCAGCCCCAGCATTTT.

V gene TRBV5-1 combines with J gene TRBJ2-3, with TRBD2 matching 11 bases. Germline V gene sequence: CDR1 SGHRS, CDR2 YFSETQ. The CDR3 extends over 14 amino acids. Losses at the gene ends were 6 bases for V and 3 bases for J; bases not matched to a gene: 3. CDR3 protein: CASTRLAGTDTQYF. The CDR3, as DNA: TGCGCCAGCACAAGACTAGCGGGAACAGATACGCAGTATTTT. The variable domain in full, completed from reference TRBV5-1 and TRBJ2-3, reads KAGVTQTPRYLIKTRGQQVTLSCSPISGHRSVSWYQQTPGQGLQFLFEYFSETQRNKGNFPGRFSGRQFSNSRSEMNVSTLELGDSALYLCASTRLAGTDTQYFGPGTRLTVL.

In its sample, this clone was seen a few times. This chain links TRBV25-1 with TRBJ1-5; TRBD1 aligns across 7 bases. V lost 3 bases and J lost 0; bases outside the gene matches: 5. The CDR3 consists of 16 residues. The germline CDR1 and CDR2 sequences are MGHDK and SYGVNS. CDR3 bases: TGTGCCAGCAGTGATACAGGGGTAGGTAGCAATCAGCCCCAGCATTTT. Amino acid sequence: CASSDTGVGSNQPQHF.

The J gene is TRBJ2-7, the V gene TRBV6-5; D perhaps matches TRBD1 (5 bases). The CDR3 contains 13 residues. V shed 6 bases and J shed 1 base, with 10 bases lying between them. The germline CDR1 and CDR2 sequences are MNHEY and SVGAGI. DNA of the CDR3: TGTGCCAGCAGAATGACAGTGTCCTACGAGCAGTACTTC. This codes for CASRMTVSYEQYF.

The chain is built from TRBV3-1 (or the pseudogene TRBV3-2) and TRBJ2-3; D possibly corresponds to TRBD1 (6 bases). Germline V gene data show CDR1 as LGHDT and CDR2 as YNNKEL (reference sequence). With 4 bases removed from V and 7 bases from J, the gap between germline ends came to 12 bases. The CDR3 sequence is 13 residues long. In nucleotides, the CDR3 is TGTGCCAGCAGCCCAGCAGACAGGCATACGCAGTATTTT. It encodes CASSPADRHTQYF.

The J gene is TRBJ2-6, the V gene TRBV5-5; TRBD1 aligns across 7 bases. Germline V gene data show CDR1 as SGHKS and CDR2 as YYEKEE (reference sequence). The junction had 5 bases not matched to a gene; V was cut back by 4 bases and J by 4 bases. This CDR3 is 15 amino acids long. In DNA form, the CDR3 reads TGTGCCAGCAGCCCCGGGACAGTCGGGGCCAACGTCCTGACTTTC. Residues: CASSPGTVGANVLTF.

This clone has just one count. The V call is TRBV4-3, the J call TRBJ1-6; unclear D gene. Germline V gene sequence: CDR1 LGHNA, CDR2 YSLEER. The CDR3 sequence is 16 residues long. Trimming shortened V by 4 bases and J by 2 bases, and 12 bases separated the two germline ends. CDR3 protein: CASSPNMQTYNSPLHF. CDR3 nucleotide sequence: TGCGCCAGCAGCCCAAACATGCAGACCTATAATTCACCCCTCCACTTT.

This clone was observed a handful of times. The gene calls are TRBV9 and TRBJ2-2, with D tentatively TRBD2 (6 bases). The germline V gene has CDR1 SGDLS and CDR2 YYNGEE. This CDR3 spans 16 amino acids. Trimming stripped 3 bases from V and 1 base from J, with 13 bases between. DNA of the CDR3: TGTGCCAGCAGCGGCCGCGGGATAGGGAACACCGGGGAGCTGTTTTTT. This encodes CASSGRGIGNTGELFF.

This CDR3 reads CASSQSQRGGTGELFF. The CDR3 coding sequence is TGCGCCAGCAGCCAATCCCAGCGGGGGGGCACCGGGGAGCTGTTTTTT. The chain couples TRBV4-3 to TRBJ2-2; TRBD2 aligns across 10 bases. V lost 2 bases and J lost 4; bases outside the gene matches: 4. Germline V gene lookup returns CDR1 LGHNA and CDR2 YSLEER. The length of the CDR3 is 16 residues.